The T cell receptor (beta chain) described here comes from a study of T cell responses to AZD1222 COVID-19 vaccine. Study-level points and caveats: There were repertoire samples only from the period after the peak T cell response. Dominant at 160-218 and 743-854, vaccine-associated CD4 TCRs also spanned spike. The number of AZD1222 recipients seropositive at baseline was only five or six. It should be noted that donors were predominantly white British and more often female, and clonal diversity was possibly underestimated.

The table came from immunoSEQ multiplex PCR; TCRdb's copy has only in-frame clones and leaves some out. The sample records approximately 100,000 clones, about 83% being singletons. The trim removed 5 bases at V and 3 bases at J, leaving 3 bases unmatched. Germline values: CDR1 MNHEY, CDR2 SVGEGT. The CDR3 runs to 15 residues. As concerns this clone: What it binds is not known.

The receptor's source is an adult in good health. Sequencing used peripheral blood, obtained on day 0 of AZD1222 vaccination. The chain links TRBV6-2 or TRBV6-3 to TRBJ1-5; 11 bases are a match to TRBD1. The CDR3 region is CASSRTGGFNQPQHF. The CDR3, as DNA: TGTGCCAGCAGTCGGACAGGGGGCTTCAATCAGCCCCAGCATTTT.